Each of the 3 T cell receptor beta chains below was sequenced from the same sample in a study of Ad26.COV2.S vaccination and SARS-CoV-2 variants. This table comes from immunoSEQ multiplex PCR, and its TCRdb copy is limited to in-frame clones, with some not included. The sample shows about 240,000 clones, more than 75% of them seen only once. The treatment was: 15 to 20 received Ad26.COV2.S at low or high dose, single or two shots; roughly five received placebo; per-sample allocation not given. Sampling took place 63 days after the first vaccine or placebo injection. Sample: peripheral blood, taken in a trial of Ad26.COV2.S vaccine versus placebo. The receptor source for this set is a person between 18 and 65 years old who received the Ad26.COV2.S COVID-19 vaccine or a placebo.

The V gene is TRBV6-5, the J gene TRBJ2-3; the D gene could be TRBD1 or TRBD2 (5 bases each). The V and J ends lost 5 bases and 4 bases respectively, with 13 bases between them. Germline V lookup: CDR1 MNHEY, CDR2 SVGAGI. The CDR3 is 14 amino acids. The CDR3 here is CASSRGAGADTQYF. The CDR3 bases are TGTGCCAGCAGTCGAGGGGCCGGGGCAGATACGCAGTATTTT.

The rearrangement uses TRBV11-2 and TRBJ1-1, with D maybe TRBD1 (5 bases). V lost 5 bases to trimming and J lost 2 bases, with 12 bases between them. The CDR3 length is 14 residues. The germline V gene encodes CDR1 SGHAT and CDR2 FQNNGV. CDR3 amino acids: CASSTGPYNTEAFF. CDR3 nucleotide sequence: TGTGCCAGCAGCACGGGACCGTATAACACTGAAGCTTTCTTT. Drawing the rest from reference TRBV11-2 and TRBJ1-1, the complete variable domain is EAGVAQSPRYKIIEKRQSVAFWCNPISGHATLYWYQQILGQGPKLLIQFQNNGVVDDSQLPKDRFSAERLKGVDSTLKIQPAKLEDSAVYLCASSTGPYNTEAFFGQGTRLTVV.

The V gene is TRBV19, the J gene TRBJ1-1, with TRBD1 as a possible D gene (6 bases). The V gene's germline CDR1 is LNHDA and CDR2 SQIVND (reference sequence). The CDR3 has 13 amino acids. V lost 5 bases and J 1 base, leaving 8 bases between the germline ends. The CDR3 nucleotides read TGTGCCAGTAGTCCGGGACAGAACACTGAAGCTTTCTTT. Translated: CASSPGQNTEAFF.